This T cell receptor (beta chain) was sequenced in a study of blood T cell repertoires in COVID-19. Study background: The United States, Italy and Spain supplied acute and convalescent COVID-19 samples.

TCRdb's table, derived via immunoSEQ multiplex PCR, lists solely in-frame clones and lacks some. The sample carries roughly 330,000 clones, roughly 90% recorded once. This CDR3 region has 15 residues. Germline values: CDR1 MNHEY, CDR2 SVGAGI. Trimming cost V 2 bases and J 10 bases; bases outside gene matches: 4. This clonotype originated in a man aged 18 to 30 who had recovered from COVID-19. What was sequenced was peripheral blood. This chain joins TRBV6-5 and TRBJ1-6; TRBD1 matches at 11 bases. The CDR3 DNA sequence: TGTGCCAGCAGTTACCAGGGACAGGGGGAGTCACCCCTCCACTTT. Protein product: CASSYQGQGESPLHF.